A selection of T cell receptor beta chains follows, all from one sample in a study of blood T cell repertoires in COVID-19. Repertoires were generated with immunoSEQ multiplex PCR, while TCRdb's copy carries only in-frame clones and drops some. The data hold over 200,000 clones, with around 92% observed a single time. Sequencing used peripheral blood. These receptor sequences come from a person aged 18 to 35 with COVID-19, enrolled during active disease. The conserved cysteine and the conserved F or W are not part of the CDR3 here.

TRBV29-1	TRBJ1-1	SVERQGAWTEAF
TRBV2	TRBJ2-6	ASSGGTGGAVTGANVLT
TRBV7-9	TRBJ1-2	ASSLRGPSYGYT
TRBV10-3	TRBJ1-6	AISDPSWTPWLGTDNSPLH
TRBV10-3	TRBJ2-3	AISAIAGATDTQY
TRBV19	TRBJ1-2	ASSIGAAYGYT
TRBV27	TRBJ2-3	ASSLVAGYRDTQY
TRBV28	TRBJ1-2	ASLTGGGIYGYT
TRBV6-5	TRBJ1-6	ASRDGGDSPLH
TRBV28	TRBJ2-7	ASTLPGTYEQY